This paragraph reports one T cell receptor beta chain. A read error may be the cause here, since a much bigger clone is one base away. The entry originates in a study of early T cells in non-severe SARS-CoV-2 infection. CDR1 LGHNA and CDR2 YNFKEQ come from the germline V gene. The CDR3 loop spans 18 amino acids. Each cDNA molecule carried a unique molecular identifier. Using its own MiXCR run on the 5' RACE reads, TCRdb lists one record per CDR3 protein. Of 20,000 to 25,000 distinct CDR3 sequences in the sample, about 5% were seen once. The source material was whole blood. This TCR came from an adult who was a healthcare worker with PCR-confirmed SARS-CoV-2 infection or an uninfected control (not recorded which). V usage is TRBV4-2 and J usage is TRBJ2-2; TRBD2 matches 12 bases. The CDR3 nucleotides read TGTGCCAGCGGCCAAGACAGGCTAGCGGGGGGGCCAGCCGGGGAGCTGTTTTTT. Residues: CASGQDRLAGGPAGELFF.